The T cell receptor beta chain under discussion was sequenced for a study of blood T cell repertoires in COVID-19. As for the study in general: COVID-19 samples, acute and convalescent, were from the United States, Italy and Spain. The cDNA or gDNA used as material had been derived from T cells, B-cell-depleted T cells, or PBMCs.

In the original workflow: Reference gene primers were amplified, and this amplification served to estimate nucleated cell counts. The repertoire was sequenced with immunoSEQ multiplex PCR; TCRdb's copy has only in-frame clones and lacks some. That table supplies the V and J calls and clone size; D and trimming were determined from the DNA. The repertoire holds 65,000 to 70,000 clones, with about 86% as singletons. The table lists this clone with a count of one. The Seattle patients joined while their infection was active and were tracked longitudinally afterward. Source material: peripheral blood. The receptor's source is a man in his forties or fifties with COVID-19, enrolled during active disease.

The CDR3 sequence: CASSYSRGGYEQYF. In DNA, the CDR3 is TGTGCCAGCAGTTACTCGCGGGGCGGGTACGAGCAGTACTTC. This chain links TRBV6-5 with TRBJ2-7, with D perhaps TRBD2 (6 bases). Trimming removed 0 bases at V and 4 bases at J, with 10 bases between. Germline CDR1 reads MNHEY; CDR2 reads SVGAGI. The CDR3 is 14 amino acids.